This T cell receptor beta chain originates from a study of cytomegalovirus exposure and HLA in healthy donors. Broader study findings: Later on, an analysis tied approximately 17,000 TCR beta sequences to HLA alleles at 0.05 false discovery rate. The study reported that TCR beta sequences accurately predicted HLA-A and HLA-B alleles in most subjects. Sequencing likely caused a cluster of highly shared sequence variants. In a later analysis, TCR beta V- and J-gene trimming was associated with a missense DCLRE1C variant.

As concerns this clone: Its target is not known.

Primers: 60 Vbeta forward and 13 Jbeta reverse. The method was immunoSEQ multiplex PCR; TCRdb's version includes in-frame clones alone and lacks a portion of them. The sample has under 200,000 clones, 70% to 90% seen once. The length of the CDR3 is 17 residues. V shed 0 bases and J 3 bases; nucleotides not matched to a gene: 5. CDR1 SGDLS and CDR2 YYNGEE come from the germline V gene. This chain joins TRBV9 and TRBJ2-1; TRBD2 aligns across 11 bases. Sequencing was carried out using PBMCs. This clonotype was obtained from a young man in good health and CMV-seropositive. Here the CDR3 DNA reads TGTGCCAGCAGCGTAGGACTAGCGGGGCCAGACTACAATGAGCAGTTCTTC. Amino acids: CASSVGLAGPDYNEQFF. The variable domain in full, completed from reference TRBV9 and TRBJ2-1, reads DSGVTQTPKHLITATGQRVTLRCSPRSGDLSVYWYQQSLDQGLQFLIQYYNGEERAKGNILERFSAQQFPDLHSELNLSSLELGDSALYFCASSVGLAGPDYNEQFFGPGTRLTVL.